This T cell receptor (beta chain) was sequenced for a study of cytotoxic CD8 clonotypes in ibrutinib-treated CLL. As for the study in general: Once treatment had gone on for a median of about twelve months, range 6 to 36, response samples were drawn. General observations from the study: Increased clonality at ibrutinib response gave way to a return toward baseline at progression. At the start, clonality exceeded age-matched healthy donors and followed circulating CD8+ T-cell counts.

Roughly 2 micrograms of genomic DNA, which was extracted from cryopreserved PBMCs, served as the material used for the TCR beta libraries. Germline CDR1 SGHRS, CDR2 YFSETQ. This CDR3 contains 14 residues. Losses at the gene ends were 7 bases for V and 6 bases for J; bases not matched to a gene: 6. There are a few counts of this clone. The antigen is undetermined. The repertoire was sequenced with immunoSEQ multiplex PCR; TCRdb's copy has only in-frame clones and lacks some. This table holds approximately 100,000 clones, around 73% found once. The clonotype was recovered from a human donor with chronic lymphocytic leukemia. Sequencing was performed on PBMCs, taken after 12 months of ibrutinib treatment. The rearrangement uses TRBV5-1 and TRBJ2-2; 10 nucleotides line up with TRBD1. The CDR3 sequence is CASGGTGVAGELFF. CDR3 bases: TGCGCCAGCGGAGGGACAGGGGTCGCCGGGGAGCTGTTTTTT.